This paragraph reports one T cell receptor beta chain. Its antigen is as yet unknown. This entry is derived from a study of T cells in Graves' hyperthyroidism and ophthalmopathy. Exclusions: uncontrolled infection, other autoimmune disease, pregnancy, lactation. Diagnosis relied on clinical symptoms, serum thyroxine and TRAb, thyroid ultrasound and orbital computed tomography. The germline V gene has CDR1 SGDLS and CDR2 YYNGEE. V was clipped by 7 bases and J by 6 bases, with 16 bases between them. The CDR3 is made up of 13 amino acids. Amplified regions were TCR beta CDR3 sequences from RNA transcripts. The HTBI primer set drove a first-round RT-PCR of the TCR CDR3. Each CDR3 protein is one row after TCRdb ran MiXCR on the multiplex PCR reads. The sample has around 620,000 distinct CDR3 sequences, just over 45% seen once. Study-level results: Among clonotypes expanded in thyroid above 0.001, most were also found in blood. A model using 13 V-J features told ophthalmopathy apart from stable hyperthyroidism.

This receptor was obtained from an adult woman with Graves' disease, either hyperthyroidism or ophthalmopathy (not recorded which). Sequenced material: peripheral blood or thyroid tissue (not recorded which). This sequence joins TRBV9 and TRBJ1-1; D call uncertain. The CDR3 region is CASGRAGTAEAFF. The DNA of the CDR3 is TGTGCCAGCGGACGTGCAGGTACGGCTGAAGCTTTCTTT.